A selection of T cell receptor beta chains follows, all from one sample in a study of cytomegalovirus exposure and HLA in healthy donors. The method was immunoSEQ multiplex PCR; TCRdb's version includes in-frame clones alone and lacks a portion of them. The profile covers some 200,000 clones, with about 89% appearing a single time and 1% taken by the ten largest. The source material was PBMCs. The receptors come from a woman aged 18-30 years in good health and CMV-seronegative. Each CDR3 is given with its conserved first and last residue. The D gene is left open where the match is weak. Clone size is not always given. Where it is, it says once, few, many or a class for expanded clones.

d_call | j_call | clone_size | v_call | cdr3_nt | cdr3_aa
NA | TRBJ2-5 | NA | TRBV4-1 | TGCGCCAGCAGCCAAGGACTTGCTAGTTCCCAGTACTTC | CASSQGLASSQYF
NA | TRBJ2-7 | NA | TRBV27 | TGTGCCAGCAGTCTACAGGAGACCTACGAGCAGTACTTC | CASSLQETYEQYF
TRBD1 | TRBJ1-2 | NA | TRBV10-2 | TGCGCCAGCGCGAGGACAGGGAGATATGGCTACACCTTC | CASARTGRYGYTF
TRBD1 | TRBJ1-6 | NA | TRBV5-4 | TGTGCCAGCAGCCCGGGGACAGAACCTCATAATTCACCCCTCCACTTT | CASSPGTEPHNSPLHF
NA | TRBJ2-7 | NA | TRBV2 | TGTGCCAGCAGTGAGTTAGCTGGGACTCCGGACGAGCAGTACTTC | CASSELAGTPDEQYF
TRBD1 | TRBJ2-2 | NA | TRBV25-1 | TGTGCCAGCTCCGAACAGGGGGCCGGGAACACCGGGGAGCTGTTTTTT | CASSEQGAGNTGELFF
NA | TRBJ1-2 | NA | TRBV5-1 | TGCGCCAGCAGCTTGTTTCAGTCGGGACTTTCGGGCTACACCTTC | CASSLFQSGLSGYTF
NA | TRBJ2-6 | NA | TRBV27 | TGTGCCAGCAGCCCATCTGGGGCCAACGTCCTGACTTTC | CASSPSGANVLTF
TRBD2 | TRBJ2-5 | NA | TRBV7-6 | TGTGCCAGCAGCCGAAGCGGGGGGACCCAGTACTTC | CASSRSGGTQYF
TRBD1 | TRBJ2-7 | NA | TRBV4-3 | TGCGCCAGCAGCCTAGACAGGGTGAGTTCCTACGAGCAGTACTTC | CASSLDRVSSYEQYF
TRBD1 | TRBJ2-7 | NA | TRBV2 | TGTGCCAGTACAGGGGGCGCGTGGTACGAGCAGTACTTC | CASTGGAWYEQYF
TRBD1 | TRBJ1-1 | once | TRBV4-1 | TGCGCCAGCAGCCAAGGACAGGGGGGTTTCATGAACACTGAAGCTTTCTTT | CASSQGQGGFMNTEAFF
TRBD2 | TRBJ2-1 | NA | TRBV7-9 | TGTGCCAGCAGCTTATACCTAGCGGGGTACAATGAGCAGTTCTTC | CASSLYLAGYNEQFF
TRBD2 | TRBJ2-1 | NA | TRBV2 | TGTGCCAGCCGGCGGGAGGCCAACAATGAGCAGTTCTTC | CASRREANNEQFF
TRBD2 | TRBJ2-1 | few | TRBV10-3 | TGTGCCACGAGGAGGACTAGCGAAGACAATGAGCAGTTCTTC | CATRRTSEDNEQFF
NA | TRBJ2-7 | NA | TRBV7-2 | TGTGCCAGCAGCTTAGCGGACTTCAACACCTACGAGCAGTACTTC | CASSLADFNTYEQYF
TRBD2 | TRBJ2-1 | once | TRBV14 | TGTGCCAGCAGCTTATTCGGGGGGTCCTACAATGAGCAGTTCTTC | CASSLFGGSYNEQFF
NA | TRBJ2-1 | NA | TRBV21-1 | TGTGCCAGCCCCCTTTCCGGGACTAGCGCCTACAATGAGCAGTTCTTC | CASPLSGTSAYNEQFF
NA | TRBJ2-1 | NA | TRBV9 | TGTGCCAGCAGCGTATGGGCTAGCCCTAACGATGAGCAGTTCTTC | CASSVWASPNDEQFF
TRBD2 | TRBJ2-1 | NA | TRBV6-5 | TGTGCCACGACTCCGACTAGCGGAACCAATGAGCAGTTCTTC | CATTPTSGTNEQFF
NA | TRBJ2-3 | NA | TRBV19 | TGTGCCAGTAGTATCTTTGCGGGTGGTTTTGATACGCAGTATTTT | CASSIFAGGFDTQYF
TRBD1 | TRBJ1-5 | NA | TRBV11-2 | TGTGCCAGCAGCTTAGAGGGCGGGACAGCTGGATCGCCCCAGCATTTT | CASSLEGGTAGSPQHF
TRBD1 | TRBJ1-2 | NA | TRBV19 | TGTGCCAGTAGTATCCTACCGGGACAGGGGGCTCGTGGCTACACCTTC | CASSILPGQGARGYTF
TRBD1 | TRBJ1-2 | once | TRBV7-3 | TGTGCCAGCAGCTCTACAGGGGATTTTAACTATGGCTACACCTTC | CASSSTGDFNYGYTF
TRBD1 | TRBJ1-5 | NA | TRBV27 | TGTGCCAGCAGTCCCGGGACAGGAGGCCAGCCCCAGCATTTT | CASSPGTGGQPQHF
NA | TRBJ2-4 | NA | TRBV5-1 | TGCGCCAGCAGCTTGGGGGGAGGATTAAACATTCAGTACTTC | CASSLGGGLNIQYF
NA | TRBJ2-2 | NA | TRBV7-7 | TGTGCCAGCAGCGAACAGTATAACACCGGGGAGCTGTTTTTT | CASSEQYNTGELFF
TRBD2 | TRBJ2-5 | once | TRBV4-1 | TGCGCCAGCAGCCTGGGACTATTAGAGACCCAGTACTTC | CASSLGLLETQYF
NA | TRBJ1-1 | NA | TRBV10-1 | TGCGCCAGCAGTGGGCCGAACACTGAAGCTTTCTTT | CASSGPNTEAFF
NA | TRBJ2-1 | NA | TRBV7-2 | TGTGCCAGCAGCCTCACCCGGGGAAATGAGCAGTTCTTC | CASSLTRGNEQFF
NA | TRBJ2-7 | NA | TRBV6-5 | TGTGCCAGCAGACCTCTTCCGGGTAACTACGAGCAGTACTTC | CASRPLPGNYEQYF
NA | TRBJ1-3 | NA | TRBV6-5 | TGTGCCAGCAGTCCCCACCCAGGCTCTGGAAACACCATATATTTT | CASSPHPGSGNTIYF
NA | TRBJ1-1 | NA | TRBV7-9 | TGTGCCAGCAGCGCCAACACAGGGAACACTGAAGCTTTCTTT | CASSANTGNTEAFF
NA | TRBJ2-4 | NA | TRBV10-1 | TGCGCCAGCAGTGTTCGGTTAAGCAAAAACATTCAGTACTTC | CASSVRLSKNIQYF
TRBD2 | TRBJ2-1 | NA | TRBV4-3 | TGCGCCAGCAGCCCAGGCCCCCGGACTAGCGGGGGATACTACAATGAGCAGTTCTTC | CASSPGPRTSGGYYNEQFF
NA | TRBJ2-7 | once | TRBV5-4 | TGTGCCAGCAGCTCCCAGGGATCCTACGAGCAGTACTTC | CASSSQGSYEQYF
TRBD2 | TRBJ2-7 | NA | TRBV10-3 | TGTGCCATCAGTAGCGGGAGTGACGAGCAGTACTTC | CAISSGSDEQYF
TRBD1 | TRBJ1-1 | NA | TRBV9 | TGTGCCAGCAGCGGCGTAGACAGGGGGTTACTTATGAACACTGAAGCTTTCTTT | CASSGVDRGLLMNTEAFF
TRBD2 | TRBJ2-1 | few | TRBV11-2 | TGTGCCAGCAGCTTAGACCGGGGACTAATCGGGGCTGAGCAGTTCTTC | CASSLDRGLIGAEQFF
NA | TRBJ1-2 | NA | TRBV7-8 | TGTGCCAGCAGCGATCAGGGCTATGGCTACACCTTC | CASSDQGYGYTF
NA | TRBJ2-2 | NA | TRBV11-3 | TGTGCCAGCAGCTTGGGGACAAACACCGGGGAGCTGTTTTTT | CASSLGTNTGELFF
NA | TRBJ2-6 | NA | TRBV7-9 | TGTGCCAGCAGCTTGGACAGAGCCTACTCTGGGGCCAACGTCCTGACTTTC | CASSLDRAYSGANVLTF
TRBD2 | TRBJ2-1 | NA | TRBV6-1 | TGTGCCAGCAGTGATCTCCTAGCGGGAGTTGCATTGGGTGACAATGAGCAGTTCTTC | CASSDLLAGVALGDNEQFF
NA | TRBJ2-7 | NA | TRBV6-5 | TGTGCCAGCAGCCGACTTGGAGGAAACGAGCAGTACTTC | CASSRLGGNEQYF
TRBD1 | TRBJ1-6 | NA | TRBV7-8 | TGTGCCAGTACAGGGGGCTCTAGGGATTCACCCCTCCACTTT | CASTGGSRDSPLHF
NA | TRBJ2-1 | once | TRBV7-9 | TGTGCCAGCAGCCTCCCCTCCCACAATGAGCAGTTCTTC | CASSLPSHNEQFF